The rows below give T cell receptor beta chains drawn from one sample of a study of PD-1 blockade in classical Hodgkin lymphoma. TCRdb's copy holds only in-frame clones and misses some; the assay was immunoSEQ multiplex PCR. The sample carries roughly 68,000 clones, 93% recorded once. The specimen was peripheral blood mononuclear cells (PBMCs). These receptor sequences come from a human donor with classical Hodgkin lymphoma. CDR3s include the opening cysteine and the closing phenylalanine or tryptophan. The D gene is left open where the match is weak. Clone sizes are given selectively: once, few, many, or a class where the clone is expanded.

v_gene: TRBV7-6
j_gene: TRBJ1-1
d_gene: TRBD1
abundance: NA
CDR3aa: CASSLAEGATEAFF
CDR3nt: TGTGCCAGCAGCTTAGCAGAGGGGGCCACTGAAGCTTTCTTT

v_gene: TRBV30
j_gene: TRBJ2-7
d_gene: NA
abundance: NA
CDR3aa: CAWSGPETGRQYEQYF
CDR3nt: TGTGCCTGGAGTGGGCCCGAGACAGGGAGGCAGTACGAGCAGTACTTC

v_gene: TRBV4-2
j_gene: TRBJ1-1
d_gene: NA
abundance: NA
CDR3aa: CASSPRHTSMNTEAFF
CDR3nt: TGTGCCAGCAGCCCCCGACATACTTCCATGAACACTGAAGCTTTCTTT

v_gene: TRBV21-1
j_gene: TRBJ2-3
d_gene: NA
abundance: once
CDR3aa: CASSKPPSPRTDTQYF
CDR3nt: TGTGCCAGCAGCAAGCCCCCATCCCCTAGAACAGATACGCAGTATTTT

v_gene: TRBV6-5
j_gene: TRBJ2-7
d_gene: TRBD1
abundance: NA
CDR3aa: CASTGGWTGSYEQYF
CDR3nt: TGTGCCAGCACCGGAGGCTGGACAGGTTCCTACGAGCAGTACTTC

v_gene: TRBV4-3
j_gene: TRBJ1-3
d_gene: TRBD1
abundance: once
CDR3aa: CASSQDRPLDRDLVGNTIYF
CDR3nt: TGCGCCAGCAGCCAAGATAGGCCCTTGGACAGGGACTTGGTTGGCAACACCATATATTTT

v_gene: TRBV5-4
j_gene: TRBJ1-2
d_gene: NA
abundance: NA
CDR3aa: CASSLPMGYGYTF
CDR3nt: TGTGCCAGCAGCTTGCCTATGGGCTATGGCTACACCTTC

v_gene: TRBV7-6
j_gene: TRBJ2-3
d_gene: NA
abundance: few
CDR3aa: CASSLVRDPLSTDTQYF
CDR3nt: TGTGCCAGCAGCTTAGTCAGGGATCCTCTTAGCACAGATACGCAGTATTTT

v_gene: TRBV19
j_gene: TRBJ1-5
d_gene: NA
abundance: NA
CDR3aa: CASSIGASQHF
CDR3nt: TGTGCCAGTAGTATTGGGGCATCTCAGCATTTT

v_gene: TRBV13
j_gene: TRBJ2-5
d_gene: NA
abundance: once
CDR3aa: CASSPGTKQETQYF
CDR3nt: TGTGCCAGCAGCCCCGGGACCAAACAAGAGACCCAGTACTTC

v_gene: TRBV6-4
j_gene: TRBJ2-5
d_gene: TRBD2
abundance: NA
CDR3aa: CAILSSGTYQETQYF
CDR3nt: TGTGCCATACTATCTAGCGGGACTTACCAAGAGACCCAGTACTTC

v_gene: TRBV15
j_gene: TRBJ2-7
d_gene: TRBD1
abundance: NA
CDR3aa: CATSRDRVSYEQYF
CDR3nt: TGTGCCACCAGCAGGGACAGGGTATCCTACGAGCAGTACTTC

v_gene: TRBV4-1
j_gene: TRBJ2-5
d_gene: TRBD2
abundance: NA
CDR3aa: CASSHGDGGALETQYF
CDR3nt: TGCGCCAGCAGCCACGGGGACGGGGGGGCTTTGGAGACCCAGTACTTC

v_gene: TRBV6-5
j_gene: TRBJ1-3
d_gene: NA
abundance: NA
CDR3aa: CASSNTLSGNTIYF
CDR3nt: TGTGCCAGCAGTAACACACTCTCTGGAAACACCATATATTTT

v_gene: TRBV5-1
j_gene: TRBJ2-3
d_gene: NA
abundance: once
CDR3aa: CASSARPHPDTQYF
CDR3nt: TGCGCCAGCAGCGCAAGGCCCCACCCAGATACGCAGTATTTT

v_gene: TRBV6-5
j_gene: TRBJ1-4
d_gene: NA
abundance: once
CDR3aa: CASSRGRGGEKLFF
CDR3nt: TGTGCCAGCAGCCGAGGAAGGGGGGGGGAAAAACTGTTTTTT

v_gene: TRBV7-6
j_gene: TRBJ2-3
d_gene: NA
abundance: NA
CDR3aa: CASSSGGDTQYF
CDR3nt: TGTGCCAGCAGCTCAGGCGGCGATACGCAGTATTTT

v_gene: TRBV30
j_gene: TRBJ2-6
d_gene: NA
abundance: NA
CDR3aa: CAWSLGRPSGANVLTF
CDR3nt: TGTGCCTGGAGCCTAGGCAGACCCTCTGGGGCCAACGTCCTGACTTTC

v_gene: TRBV7-6
j_gene: TRBJ1-2
d_gene: TRBD1
abundance: once
CDR3aa: CASSPGQRYTF
CDR3nt: TGTGCCAGCAGCCCGGGACAGCGCTACACCTTC

v_gene: TRBV6-5
j_gene: TRBJ1-1
d_gene: NA
abundance: NA
CDR3aa: CASSRSTDTEAFF
CDR3nt: TGTGCCAGCAGCCGGTCGACGGACACTGAAGCTTTCTTT

v_gene: TRBV4-3
j_gene: TRBJ1-2
d_gene: NA
abundance: NA
CDR3aa: CASSQDYRTAAIWGYTF
CDR3nt: TGCGCCAGCAGCCAAGATTATCGGACAGCGGCGATTTGGGGCTACACCTTC

v_gene: TRBV5-6
j_gene: TRBJ1-2
d_gene: NA
abundance: NA
CDR3aa: CASSLFTDEYNYGYTF
CDR3nt: TGTGCCAGCAGCTTGTTTACGGATGAATACAACTATGGCTACACCTTC

v_gene: TRBV5-3
j_gene: TRBJ1-1
d_gene: NA
abundance: NA
CDR3aa: CARSVRTLDRATPRRGAFF
CDR3nt: TGTGCCAGAAGCGTTAGGACCCTTGACAGAGCCACACCTCGGCGGGGAGCTTTCTTT

v_gene: TRBV4-3
j_gene: TRBJ2-3
d_gene: NA
abundance: NA
CDR3aa: CASSQWEIGTDTQYF
CDR3nt: TGCGCCAGCAGCCAGTGGGAGATCGGCACAGATACGCAGTATTTT

v_gene: TRBV5-6
j_gene: TRBJ2-1
d_gene: TRBD2
abundance: NA
CDR3aa: CASSLAASGRRNEQFF
CDR3nt: TGTGCCAGCAGCTTGGCCGCTAGCGGGAGGCGTAATGAGCAGTTCTTC

v_gene: TRBV5-6
j_gene: TRBJ1-1
d_gene: TRBD1
abundance: NA
CDR3aa: CASSLGRGRNTEAFF
CDR3nt: TGTGCCAGCAGCTTGGGTAGGGGGCGGAACACTGAAGCTTTCTTT

v_gene: TRBV29-1
j_gene: TRBJ2-1
d_gene: NA
abundance: NA
CDR3aa: CSVDLQDYNEQFF
CDR3nt: TGCAGCGTTGACCTTCAGGACTACAATGAGCAGTTCTTC

v_gene: TRBV5-4
j_gene: TRBJ1-2
d_gene: TRBD1
abundance: NA
CDR3aa: CASSYRGDSLANNYGYTF
CDR3nt: TGTGCCAGCAGCTACAGGGGCGACAGCCTGGCAAATAACTATGGCTACACCTTC

v_gene: TRBV28
j_gene: TRBJ2-1
d_gene: NA
abundance: NA
CDR3aa: CASSKDSSYNEQFF
CDR3nt: TGTGCCAGCAGTAAGGACAGCTCCTACAATGAGCAGTTCTTC

v_gene: TRBV27
j_gene: TRBJ1-1
d_gene: NA
abundance: few
CDR3aa: CASSLGGKDTEAFF
CDR3nt: TGTGCCAGCAGTTTAGGGGGTAAGGACACTGAAGCTTTCTTT

v_gene: TRBV5-4
j_gene: TRBJ1-6
d_gene: TRBD1
abundance: NA
CDR3aa: CASSSARGQGSSPLHF
CDR3nt: TGTGCCAGCAGCTCGGCTAGGGGACAGGGGTCCTCACCCCTCCACTTT

v_gene: TRBV5-1
j_gene: TRBJ1-6
d_gene: NA
abundance: NA
CDR3aa: CASSLAGTAYESSYNSPLHF
CDR3nt: TGCGCCAGCAGCTTGGCAGGGACCGCCTACGAGAGCTCCTATAATTCACCCCTCCACTTT

v_gene: TRBV11-1
j_gene: TRBJ2-2
d_gene: TRBD2
abundance: NA
CDR3aa: CASSFGRSGAGGELFF
CDR3nt: TGTGCCAGCAGCTTCGGACGTAGCGGGGCGGGCGGGGAGCTGTTTTTT

v_gene: TRBV18
j_gene: TRBJ1-1
d_gene: TRBD1
abundance: NA
CDR3aa: CASSFTDRGEAFF
CDR3nt: TGTGCCAGCTCATTTACGGACAGGGGAGAAGCTTTCTTT

v_gene: TRBV25-1
j_gene: TRBJ1-1
d_gene: NA
abundance: NA
CDR3aa: CASSVAGSSEAFF
CDR3nt: TGTGCCAGCAGTGTCGCAGGTTCATCGGAAGCTTTCTTT

v_gene: TRBV7-9
j_gene: TRBJ2-3
d_gene: NA
abundance: NA
CDR3aa: CASSPWGGGDTDTQYF
CDR3nt: TGTGCCAGCAGCCCCTGGGGGGGCGGGGACACAGATACGCAGTATTTT

v_gene: TRBV6-1
j_gene: TRBJ1-2
d_gene: NA
abundance: NA
CDR3aa: CASTDGRGYTF
CDR3nt: TGTGCCAGCACAGACGGACGGGGCTACACCTTC

v_gene: TRBV5-1
j_gene: TRBJ1-1
d_gene: TRBD1
abundance: NA
CDR3aa: CASSFCAGSGQGKMCTEAFF
CDR3nt: TGCGCCAGCAGCTTCTGCGCGGGATCGGGACAGGGGAAAATGTGCACTGAAGCTTTCTTT

v_gene: TRBV19
j_gene: TRBJ1-1
d_gene: TRBD1
abundance: NA
CDR3aa: CASSPRTGVNTEAFF
CDR3nt: TGTGCCAGTAGTCCTCGGACAGGGGTAAACACTGAAGCTTTCTTT

v_gene: TRBV6-4
j_gene: TRBJ2-3
d_gene: NA
abundance: NA
CDR3aa: CASSVATSDTQYF
CDR3nt: TGTGCCAGCAGTGTGGCTACCTCAGATACGCAGTATTTT

v_gene: TRBV19
j_gene: TRBJ2-7
d_gene: TRBD1
abundance: NA
CDR3aa: CASKDRGAYEQYF
CDR3nt: TGTGCCAGCAAAGACAGGGGTGCCTACGAGCAGTACTTC

v_gene: TRBV25-1
j_gene: TRBJ1-2
d_gene: NA
abundance: NA
CDR3aa: CASSEGGKGDGGYTF
CDR3nt: TGTGCCAGCAGTGAAGGCGGCAAGGGGGATGGTGGCTACACCTTC

v_gene: TRBV7-2
j_gene: TRBJ2-3
d_gene: NA
abundance: once
CDR3aa: CATSWGPGTDTQYF
CDR3nt: TGTGCCACCTCGTGGGGGCCCGGCACAGATACGCAGTATTTT

v_gene: TRBV25-1
j_gene: TRBJ2-1
d_gene: TRBD2
abundance: NA
CDR3aa: CASSGVEREYGEQFF
CDR3nt: TGTGCCAGCAGTGGGGTAGAGCGGGAGTACGGTGAGCAGTTCTTC

v_gene: TRBV5-3
j_gene: TRBJ1-5
d_gene: NA
abundance: NA
CDR3aa: CARSRVTSTNQPQHF
CDR3nt: TGTGCCAGAAGCCGAGTCACCAGTACTAATCAGCCCCAGCATTTT